These T cell receptor beta chains were read from a single sample in a study of T cells in Graves' hyperthyroidism and ophthalmopathy. TCRdb itself ran the multiplex PCR reads through MiXCR, one entry per CDR3 protein. The table shows some 270,000 distinct CDR3 sequences, with roughly 13% occurring only once. The sample comprised blood. These receptors originate from a woman aged 40 to 50 with Graves' hyperthyroidism. Both conserved end residues are part of each CDR3. Each record gives: D gene, clone size, J gene, V gene, CDR3 DNA, CDR3 protein. The D gene is left open where the match is weak. Expanded clones are given a class, and other clones once, few, many or no size at all.

>-|many|TRBJ2-3|TRBV5-6
TGTGCCAGCAGCTTGGAGCGGCATACGCAGTATTTT
CASSLERHTQYF
>-|-|TRBJ2-3|TRBV5-1
TGCGCCAGCAGCTTGGGGGTAGCGGAGAGCACAGATACGCAGTATTTT
CASSLGVAESTDTQYF
>-|-|TRBJ1-3|TRBV7-9
TGTGCCAGCAGCCCCGGACCCCTCGCTAGGAGCACCATATATTTT
CASSPGPLARSTIYF
>-|few|TRBJ2-1|TRBV4-2
TGTGCCAGCAGCCAAGATGAGGGAAACAATGAGCAGTTCTTC
CASSQDEGNNEQFF
>-|-|TRBJ2-4|TRBV28
TGTGCCAGCAGCGGGACTTCCTTTGGGGCCAAAAACATTCAGTACTTC
CASSGTSFGAKNIQYF
>-|-|TRBJ1-1|TRBV27
TGTGCCAGCACCAAGATCGGGGGCGGGGATGGCACTGAAGCTTTCTTT
CASTKIGGGDGTEAFF
>TRBD2|-|TRBJ2-7|TRBV7-9
TGTGCCAGCAGCTCTGGGGGACTAGCGGGAGGGAACTCCTACGAGCAGTACTTC
CASSSGGLAGGNSYEQYF
>-|many|TRBJ2-5|TRBV10-3
TGTGCCATCAGTGACAGCGACAGTGGGGCAGAGACCCAGTACTTC
CAISDSDSGAETQYF
>TRBD1|many|TRBJ1-1|TRBV6-1
TGTGCCAGCATGGAAAGGACTAAGGGGGCTAAGAACACTGAAGCTTTCTTT
CASMERTKGAKNTEAFF
>-|many|TRBJ2-3|TRBV12-3/TRBV12-4
TGTGCCAGCACCTTCACAGATACGCAGTATTTT
CASTFTDTQYF
>-|-|TRBJ1-2|TRBV20-1
TGCAGTGCTTTCACGGAAATACAGGTGGCCACCTATGGCTACACCTTC
CSAFTEIQVATYGYTF
>-|many|TRBJ2-5|TRBV30
TGTGCCTGGAGTGTAGGCGGCGGGCAGCAAGAGACCCAGTACTTC
CAWSVGGGQQETQYF
>-|many|TRBJ2-3|TRBV11-2
TGTGCCAGCAGCTTAGCCATACACACAGATACGCAGTATTTT
CASSLAIHTDTQYF
>-|many|TRBJ1-2|TRBV30
TGTGCCTGGAGGGCAACCGCTAACTATGGCTACACCTTC
CAWRATANYGYTF
>TRBD2|-|TRBJ2-7|TRBV4-2
TGTGCCAGCAGCCAAGAACTAGCGGGGACCACCTACGAGCAGTACTTC
CASSQELAGTTYEQYF
>-|-|TRBJ2-4|TRBV29-1
TGCAGCGTACAAGAAAACATTCAGTACTTC
CSVQENIQYF
>-|many|TRBJ1-5|TRBV6-1
TGTGCCAGCAGCTTCCGGGACACCAATCAGCCCCAGCATTTT
CASSFRDTNQPQHF
>TRBD1|few|TRBJ2-7|TRBV3-1
TGTGCCAGCAGCAGTGCACAGGGGAACTACGAGCAGTACTTC
CASSSAQGNYEQYF
>-|many|TRBJ1-1|TRBV24-1
TGTGCCACCAGTGTTGGGAACACTGAAGCTTTCTTT
CATSVGNTEAFF
>-|many|TRBJ2-3|TRBV20-1
TGCAGTGCTTTACGACTAGATGGCACAGATACGCAGTATTTT
CSALRLDGTDTQYF
>-|many|TRBJ1-2|TRBV4-2
TGTGCCAGCAGCCAAGCTGGAAGATATGGCTACACCTTC
CASSQAGRYGYTF
>-|many|TRBJ2-1|TRBV27
TGTGCCAGCAGTTTAATTCCCCGGGACTACAATGAGCAGTTCTTC
CASSLIPRDYNEQFF
>-|many|TRBJ2-7|TRBV28
TGTGCCACCGCCCAGGGGCAATTCGTGCAGTACTTC
CATAQGQFVQYF
>-|many|TRBJ2-7|TRBV2
TGTGCCAGCAGTGGACCGGGAGAGGGGGGCGAGCAGTACTTC
CASSGPGEGGEQYF
>-|many|TRBJ1-1|TRBV28
TGTGCCAGCAGCCTGAGCCCGGATGGGGCTTTCTTT
CASSLSPDGAFF
>-|many|TRBJ1-1|TRBV20-1
TGCAGTGCCCAACGGGTCGGTCGCCCTGAAGCTTTCTTT
CSAQRVGRPEAFF
>TRBD2|many|TRBJ2-1|TRBV6-2/TRBV6-3
TGTGCCAGCACTCCCGGGGGGGTTACGCGGTACAATGAGCAGTTCTTC
CASTPGGVTRYNEQFF